These T cell receptor beta chains were read from a single sample in a study of cytomegalovirus exposure and HLA in healthy donors. Method: immunoSEQ multiplex PCR; TCRdb's copy keeps in-frame clones and lacks some. The sample has about 59,000 clones, 75% to 85% seen once; the top ten hold roughly 1.6%. The sequenced material came from PBMCs. The receptors were gathered from a human donor in good health. The CDR3 runs from the conserved cysteine through the conserved F or W. A D gene is named only where the DNA matches it firmly. Part of the rows lack a size; the others show once, few, many or a class for expanded clones.

v_gene	d_gene	abundance	j_gene	CDR3nt	CDR3aa
TRBV5-1	TRBD1	once	TRBJ1-5	TGCGCCAGCAGCCCAGGACAGGGGCCGTATCAGCCCCAGCATTTT	CASSPGQGPYQPQHF
TRBV7-8	TRBD1	.	TRBJ2-2	TGTGCCAGCAGCTTTCGCCGGACAGGTGCCGGGGAGCTGTTTTTT	CASSFRRTGAGELFF
TRBV5-4	.	.	TRBJ2-3	TGTGCCAGCAGCTTGGGTGGCTCCGGGGGTTTGTATACGCAGTATTTT	CASSLGGSGGLYTQYF
TRBV4-2	.	.	TRBJ1-3	TGTGCCAGCAGCCAAGACAGGGCGGGAAACACCATATATTTT	CASSQDRAGNTIYF
TRBV21-1	.	.	TRBJ2-7	TGTGCCAGCAAACGGGACAGGATATACGAGCAGTACTTC	CASKRDRIYEQYF
TRBV5-3	TRBD1	.	TRBJ1-4	TGTGCCAGAAGCTTGAGGTCCGGGACAGGGAGCATTTGTGAAAAACTGTTTTTT	CARSLRSGTGSICEKLFF
TRBV7-9	TRBD1	.	TRBJ1-4	TGTTCCAGCAGCTTGAGGAGAGGGGGCAGGGAAAAACTGTTTTTT	CSSSLRRGGREKLFF
TRBV2	TRBD2	.	TRBJ2-7	TGTGCCAGCAGCAGCGGGGCTGGCTACGAGCAGTACTTC	CASSSGAGYEQYF
TRBV7-2	.	.	TRBJ2-3	TGTGCCAGCAGCTTAATAGGTGGGGGGAACCCAGATACGCAGTATTTT	CASSLIGGGNPDTQYF
TRBV7-2	TRBD2	.	TRBJ2-1	TGTGCCAGCAGCCCCGACTCTAGCGGGGTGAGAAATGAGCAGTTCTTC	CASSPDSSGVRNEQFF